This T cell receptor beta chain was obtained from a study of cytomegalovirus exposure and HLA in healthy donors. Notes on the study in general: In a later analysis, common viral pathogens appeared linked to several of the most significant clusters. Differences between HLA loci emerged in a later analysis of TCR association rates, with DRB1 most and HLA-C fewest.

A remark on this clone: The antigen is undetermined.

V shed 0 bases, J shed 5 bases, and the junction held 8 bases outside the gene matches. CDR1 is SGHNT, CDR2 YYREEE, per germline (reference sequence). The CDR3 spans 16 residues. PCR primers comprised 60 Vbeta and 13 Jbeta primers. Produced via immunoSEQ multiplex PCR; TCRdb's table is partial and in-frame only. This repertoire shows about 150,000 clones, 70% to 90% found once; its top ten account for less than 2.5%. The sequence came from a male donor in good health and CMV-seronegative. Source material: PBMCs. The chain couples TRBV5-4 to TRBJ2-5, with 9 nucleotides matching TRBD1. The CDR3 sequence is CASSLGGQGSLETQYF. The CDR3 DNA follows: TGTGCCAGCAGCTTGGGGGGACAGGGTAGTTTGGAGACCCAGTACTTC.